This T cell receptor beta chain was documented in a study of T cells after posttransplantation cyclophosphamide. The protocol was immunoSEQ multiplex PCR, while the TCRdb copy is restricted to in-frame clones and leaves out a portion. The data contain around 66,000 clones, 90% to 95% of them singletons. CDR1 and CDR2 from the germline V gene are MGHRA and YSYEKL. The CDR3 is 14 residues long. V was trimmed by 4 bases and J by 8 bases, leaving 16 bases between them. The sequence was obtained from a woman under 40 in good health and a related stem cell transplant donor. The chain carries TRBV4-1 and TRBJ2-3; D remains ambiguous. The sample taken for sequencing was PBMCs. The CDR3 sequence is CASSPRVERVTQYF. CDR3 nucleotides: TGCGCCAGCAGCCCCCGGGTGGAGCGAGTTACGCAGTATTTT.